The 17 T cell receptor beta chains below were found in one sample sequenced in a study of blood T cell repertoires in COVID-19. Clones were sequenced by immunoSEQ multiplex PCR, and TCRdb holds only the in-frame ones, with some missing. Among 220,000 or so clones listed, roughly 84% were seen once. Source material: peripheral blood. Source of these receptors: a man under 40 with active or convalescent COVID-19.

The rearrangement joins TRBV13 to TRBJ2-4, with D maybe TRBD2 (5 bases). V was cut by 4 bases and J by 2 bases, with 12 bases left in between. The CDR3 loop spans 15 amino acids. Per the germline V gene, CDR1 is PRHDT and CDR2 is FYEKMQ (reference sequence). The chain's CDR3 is CASSWTPTPKNIQYF. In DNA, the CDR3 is TGTGCCAGCAGCTGGACTCCAACCCCCAAAAACATTCAGTACTTC.

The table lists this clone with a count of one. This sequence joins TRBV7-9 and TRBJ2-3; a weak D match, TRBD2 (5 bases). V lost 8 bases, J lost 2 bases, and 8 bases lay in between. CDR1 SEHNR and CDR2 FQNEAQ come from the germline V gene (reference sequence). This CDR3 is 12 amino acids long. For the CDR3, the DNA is TGTGCCAGCGGGAGACCCACAGATACGCAGTATTTT. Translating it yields CASGRPTDTQYF.

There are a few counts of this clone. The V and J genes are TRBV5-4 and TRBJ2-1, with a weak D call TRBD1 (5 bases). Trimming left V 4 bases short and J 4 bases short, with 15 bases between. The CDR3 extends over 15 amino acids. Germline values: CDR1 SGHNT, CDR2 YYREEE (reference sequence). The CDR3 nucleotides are TGTGCCAGCAGCCCACGACAGACGAATTACAATGAGCAGTTCTTC. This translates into CASSPRQTNYNEQFF.

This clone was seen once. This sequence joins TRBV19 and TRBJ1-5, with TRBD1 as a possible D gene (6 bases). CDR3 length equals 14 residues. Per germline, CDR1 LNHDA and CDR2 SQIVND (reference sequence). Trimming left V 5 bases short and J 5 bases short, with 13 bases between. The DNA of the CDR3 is TGTGCCAGTAGTTCCGGGACAAACTATCAGCCCCAGCATTTT. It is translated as CASSSGTNYQPQHF.

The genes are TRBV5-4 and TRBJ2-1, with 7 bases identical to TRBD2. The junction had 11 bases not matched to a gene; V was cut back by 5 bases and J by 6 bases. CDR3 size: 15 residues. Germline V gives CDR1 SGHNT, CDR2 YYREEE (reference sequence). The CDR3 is CASRAGLPISNEQFF. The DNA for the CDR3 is TGTGCCAGCAGAGCGGGACTCCCAATAAGCAATGAGCAGTTCTTC. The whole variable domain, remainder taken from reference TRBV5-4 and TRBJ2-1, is ETGVTQSPTHLIKTRGQQVTLRCSSQSGHNTVSWYQQALGQGPQFIFQYYREEENGRGNFPPRFSGLQFPNYSSELNVNALELDDSALYLCASRAGLPISNEQFFGPGTRLTVL.

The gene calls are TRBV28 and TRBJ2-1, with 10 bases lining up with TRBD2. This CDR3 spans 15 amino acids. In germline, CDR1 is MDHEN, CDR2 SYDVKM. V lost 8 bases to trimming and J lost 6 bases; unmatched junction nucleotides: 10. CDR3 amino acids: CASGVRASGSNEQFF. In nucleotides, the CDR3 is TGTGCCAGCGGGGTCCGGGCTAGCGGGAGCAATGAGCAGTTCTTC.

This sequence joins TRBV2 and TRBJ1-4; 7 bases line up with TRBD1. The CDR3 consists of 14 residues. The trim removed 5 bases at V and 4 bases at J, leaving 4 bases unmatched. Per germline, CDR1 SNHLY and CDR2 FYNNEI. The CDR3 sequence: CASSRTGVNEKLFF. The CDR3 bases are TGTGCCAGCAGTAGGACAGGCGTTAATGAAAAACTGTTTTTT.

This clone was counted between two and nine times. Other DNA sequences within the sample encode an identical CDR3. This CDR3 is CATSDLAPGGQETQYF. The CDR3 DNA is TGTGCCACCAGTGATTTAGCCCCCGGAGGGCAAGAGACCCAGTACTTC. The V call is TRBV24-1, the J call TRBJ2-5; D possibly corresponds to TRBD2 (6 bases). V shed 1 base and J shed 2 bases, with 13 bases lying between them. The CDR3 spans 16 residues. The germline V gene encodes CDR1 KGHDR and CDR2 SFDVKD.

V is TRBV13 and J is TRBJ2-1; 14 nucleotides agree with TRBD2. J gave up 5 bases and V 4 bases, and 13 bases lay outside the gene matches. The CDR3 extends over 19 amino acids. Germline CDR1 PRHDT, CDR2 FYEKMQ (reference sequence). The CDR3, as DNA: TGTGCCAGCAGCTCCGGGACTAGCGGGGGCCCGTTTCGGGACAATGAGCAGTTCTTC. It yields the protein CASSSGTSGGPFRDNEQFF.

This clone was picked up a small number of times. CDR3 nucleotide sequence: TGTGCCAGCTCACCGGCTGGGGCCTTTCTGTACTTC. It codes for CASSPAGAFLYF. The chain employs TRBV18 and TRBJ2-7, with D maybe TRBD1 (5 bases). Germline V CDR1 and CDR2: KGHSH, LQKENI. The ends were cut back, 3 bases at V and 12 bases at J, with 15 bases in the middle. The CDR3 length is 12 residues.

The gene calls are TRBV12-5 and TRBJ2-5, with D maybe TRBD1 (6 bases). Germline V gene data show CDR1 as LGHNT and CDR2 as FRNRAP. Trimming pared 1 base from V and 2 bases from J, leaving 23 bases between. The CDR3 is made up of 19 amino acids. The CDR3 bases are TGTGCTAGTGGTTTGGGTAAGGGCAGGGGCCTCACAAGACAAGAGACCCAGTACTTC. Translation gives CASGLGKGRGLTRQETQYF.

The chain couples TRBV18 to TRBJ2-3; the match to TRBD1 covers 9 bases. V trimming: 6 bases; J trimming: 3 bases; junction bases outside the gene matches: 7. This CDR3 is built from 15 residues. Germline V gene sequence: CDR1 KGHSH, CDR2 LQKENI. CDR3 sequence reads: CASSPRDRATDTQYF. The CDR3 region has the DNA TGTGCCAGCTCGCCTCGGGACAGGGCGACAGATACGCAGTATTTT.

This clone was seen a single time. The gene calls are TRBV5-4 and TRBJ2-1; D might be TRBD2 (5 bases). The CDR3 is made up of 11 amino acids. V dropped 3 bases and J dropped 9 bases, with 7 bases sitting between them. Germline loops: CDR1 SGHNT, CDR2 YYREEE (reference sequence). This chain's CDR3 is CASSYEGEQFF. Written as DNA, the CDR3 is TGTGCCAGCAGCTACGAGGGTGAGCAGTTCTTC.

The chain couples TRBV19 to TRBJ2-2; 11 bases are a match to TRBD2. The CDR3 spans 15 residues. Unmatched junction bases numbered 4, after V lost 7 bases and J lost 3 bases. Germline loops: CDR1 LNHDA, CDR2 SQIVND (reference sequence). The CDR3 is CASTRLAGYTGELFF. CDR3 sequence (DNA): TGTGCCAGTACTCGACTAGCGGGATACACCGGGGAGCTGTTTTTT.

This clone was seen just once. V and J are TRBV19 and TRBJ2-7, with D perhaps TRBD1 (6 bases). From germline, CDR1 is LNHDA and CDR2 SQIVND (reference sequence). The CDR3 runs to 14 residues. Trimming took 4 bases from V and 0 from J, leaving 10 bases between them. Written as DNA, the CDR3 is TGTGCCAGTAGTACCCGACAGGCCTCCTACGAGCAGTACTTC. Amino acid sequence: CASSTRQASYEQYF.

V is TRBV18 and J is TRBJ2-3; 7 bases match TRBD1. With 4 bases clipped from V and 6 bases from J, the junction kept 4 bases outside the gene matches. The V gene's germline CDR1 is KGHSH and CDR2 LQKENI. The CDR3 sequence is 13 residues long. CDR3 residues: CASSLTQGDTQYF. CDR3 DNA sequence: TGTGCCAGCTCACTGACACAGGGGGATACGCAGTATTTT.

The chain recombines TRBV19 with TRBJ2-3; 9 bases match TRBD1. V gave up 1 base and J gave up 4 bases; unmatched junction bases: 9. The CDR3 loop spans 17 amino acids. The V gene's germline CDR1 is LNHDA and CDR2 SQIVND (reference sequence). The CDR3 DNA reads TGTGCCAGTAGTATAGTGTTCCGGGGACAGGGTTCAGATACGCAGTATTTT. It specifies CASSIVFRGQGSDTQYF.